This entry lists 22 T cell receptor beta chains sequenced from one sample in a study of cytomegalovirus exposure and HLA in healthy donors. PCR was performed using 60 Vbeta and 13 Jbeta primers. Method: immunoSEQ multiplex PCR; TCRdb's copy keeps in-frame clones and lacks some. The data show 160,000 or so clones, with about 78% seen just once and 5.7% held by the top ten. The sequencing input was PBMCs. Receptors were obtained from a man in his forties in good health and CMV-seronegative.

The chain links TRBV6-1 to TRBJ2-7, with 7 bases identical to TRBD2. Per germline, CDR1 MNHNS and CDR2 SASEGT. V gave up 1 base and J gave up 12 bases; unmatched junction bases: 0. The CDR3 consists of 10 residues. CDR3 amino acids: CASSEGGRYF. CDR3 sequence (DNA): TGTGCCAGCAGTGAAGGCGGGAGGTACTTC.

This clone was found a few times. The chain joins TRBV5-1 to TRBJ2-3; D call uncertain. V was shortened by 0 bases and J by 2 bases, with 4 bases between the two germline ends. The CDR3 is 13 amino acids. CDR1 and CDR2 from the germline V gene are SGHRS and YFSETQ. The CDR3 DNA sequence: TGCGCCAGCAGCTTGGGAGACACAGATACGCAGTATTTT. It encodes CASSLGDTDTQYF. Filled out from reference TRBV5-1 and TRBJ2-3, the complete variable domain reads KAGVTQTPRYLIKTRGQQVTLSCSPISGHRSVSWYQQTPGQGLQFLFEYFSETQRNKGNFPGRFSGRQFSNSRSEMNVSTLELGDSALYLCASSLGDTDTQYFGPGTRLTVL.

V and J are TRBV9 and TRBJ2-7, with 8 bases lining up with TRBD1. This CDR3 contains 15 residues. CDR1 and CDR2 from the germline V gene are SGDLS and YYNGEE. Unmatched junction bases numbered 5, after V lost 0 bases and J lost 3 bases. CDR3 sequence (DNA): TGTGCCAGCAGCGTAGGGCACAGGGGGGACTACGAGCAGTACTTC. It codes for CASSVGHRGDYEQYF.

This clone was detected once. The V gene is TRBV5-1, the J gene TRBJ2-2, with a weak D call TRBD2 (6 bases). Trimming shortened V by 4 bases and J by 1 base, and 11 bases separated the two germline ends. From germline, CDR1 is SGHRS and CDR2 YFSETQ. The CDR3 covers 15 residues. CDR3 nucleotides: TGCGCCAGCAGCCCGCGGGGCGTGAACACCGGGGAGCTGTTTTTT. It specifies CASSPRGVNTGELFF.

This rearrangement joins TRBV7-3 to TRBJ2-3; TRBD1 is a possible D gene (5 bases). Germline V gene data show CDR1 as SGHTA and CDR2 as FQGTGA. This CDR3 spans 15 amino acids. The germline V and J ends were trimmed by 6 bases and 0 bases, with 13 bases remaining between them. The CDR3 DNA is TGTGCCAGCAGAGCCCAGGGCCTTAGCACAGATACGCAGTATTTT. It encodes CASRAQGLSTDTQYF.

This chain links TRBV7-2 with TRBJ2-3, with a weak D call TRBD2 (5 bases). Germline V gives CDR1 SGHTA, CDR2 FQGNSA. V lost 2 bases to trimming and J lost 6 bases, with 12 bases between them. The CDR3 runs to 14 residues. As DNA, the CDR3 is TGTGCCAGCAGCTTATTTGCATCGGGGGATACGCAGTATTTT. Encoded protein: CASSLFASGDTQYF.

The CDR3 is CASNRREGLYEQYF. The CDR3 DNA follows: TGTGCCAGCAATAGACGGGAGGGCCTTTACGAGCAGTACTTC. V is TRBV6-5 and J is TRBJ2-7, with 8 positions matching TRBD2. Germline values: CDR1 MNHEY, CDR2 SVGAGI. The junction had 9 bases not matched to a gene; V was cut back by 7 bases and J by 4 bases. The length of the CDR3 is 14 residues.

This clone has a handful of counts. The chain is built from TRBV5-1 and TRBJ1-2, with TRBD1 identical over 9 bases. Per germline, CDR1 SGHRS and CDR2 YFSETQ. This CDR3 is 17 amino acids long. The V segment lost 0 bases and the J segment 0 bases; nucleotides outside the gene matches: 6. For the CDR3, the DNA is TGCGCCAGCAGCTTGGATCCTCGGACAGGGGCTAACTATGGCTACACCTTC. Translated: CASSLDPRTGANYGYTF. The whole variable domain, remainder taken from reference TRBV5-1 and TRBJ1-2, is KAGVTQTPRYLIKTRGQQVTLSCSPISGHRSVSWYQQTPGQGLQFLFEYFSETQRNKGNFPGRFSGRQFSNSRSEMNVSTLELGDSALYLCASSLDPRTGANYGYTFGSGTRLTVV.

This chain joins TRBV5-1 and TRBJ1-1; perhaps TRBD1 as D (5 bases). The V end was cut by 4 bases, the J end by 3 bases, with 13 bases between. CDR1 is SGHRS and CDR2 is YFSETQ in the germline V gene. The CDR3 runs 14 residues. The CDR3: CASSPETDYTEAFF. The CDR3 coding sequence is TGCGCCAGCAGCCCGGAGACAGATTACACTGAAGCTTTCTTT.

CDR3 amino acids: CASSRRTSGRAWADTQYF. DNA for the CDR3: TGTGCCAGCAGCCGGCGGACTAGCGGGAGGGCCTGGGCAGATACGCAGTATTTT. The rearrangement uses TRBV5-6 and TRBJ2-3; 15 nucleotides agree with TRBD2. The CDR3 contains 18 residues. The V and J ends lost 4 bases and 4 bases, in that order; junction bases with no gene match: 10. The V gene's germline CDR1 is SGHDT and CDR2 YYEEEE.

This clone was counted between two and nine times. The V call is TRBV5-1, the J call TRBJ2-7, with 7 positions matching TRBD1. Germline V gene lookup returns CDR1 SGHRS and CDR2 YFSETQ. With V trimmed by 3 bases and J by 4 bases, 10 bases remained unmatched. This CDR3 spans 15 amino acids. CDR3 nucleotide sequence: TGCGCCAGCAGCTCGCTACCTGACAGGGAGTACGAGCAGTACTTC. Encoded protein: CASSSLPDREYEQYF.

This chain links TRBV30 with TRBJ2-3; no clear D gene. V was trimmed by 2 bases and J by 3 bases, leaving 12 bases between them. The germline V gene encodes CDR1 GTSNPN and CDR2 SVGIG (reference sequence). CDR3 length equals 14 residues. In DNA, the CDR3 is TGTGCCTGGAGTCCCCCCTACCTAACAGATACGCAGTATTTT. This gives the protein CAWSPPYLTDTQYF.

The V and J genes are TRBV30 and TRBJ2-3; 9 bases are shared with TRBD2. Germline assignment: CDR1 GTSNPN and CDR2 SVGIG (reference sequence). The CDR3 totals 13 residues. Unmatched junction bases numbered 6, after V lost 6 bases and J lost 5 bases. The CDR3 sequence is CACAGGRIDTQYF. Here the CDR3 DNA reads TGTGCCTGTGCGGGGGGGAGGATAGATACGCAGTATTTT.

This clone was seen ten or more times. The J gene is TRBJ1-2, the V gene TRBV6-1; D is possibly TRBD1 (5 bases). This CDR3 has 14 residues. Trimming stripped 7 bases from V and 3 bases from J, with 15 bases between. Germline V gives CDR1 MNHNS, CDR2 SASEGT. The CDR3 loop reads CASNAGPRDYGYTF. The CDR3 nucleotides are TGTGCCAGCAATGCGGGGCCAAGAGACTATGGCTACACCTTC.

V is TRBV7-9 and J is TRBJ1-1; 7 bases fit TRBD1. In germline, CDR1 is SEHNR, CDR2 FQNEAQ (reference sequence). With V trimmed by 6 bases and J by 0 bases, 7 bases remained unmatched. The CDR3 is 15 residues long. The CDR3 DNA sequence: TGTGCCAGCAGTTTGAGGACAGGTATGAACACTGAAGCTTTCTTT. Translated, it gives CASSLRTGMNTEAFF. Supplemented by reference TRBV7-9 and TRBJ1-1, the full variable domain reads DTGVSQNPRHKITKRGQNVTFRCDPISEHNRLYWYRQTLGQGPEFLTYFQNEAQLEKSRLLSDRFSAERPKGSFSTLEIQRTEQGDSAMYLCASSLRTGMNTEAFFGQGTRLTVV.

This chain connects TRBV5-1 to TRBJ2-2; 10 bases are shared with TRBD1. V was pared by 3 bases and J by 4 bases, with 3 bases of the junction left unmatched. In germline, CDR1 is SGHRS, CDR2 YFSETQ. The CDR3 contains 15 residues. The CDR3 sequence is CASSSDRGITGELFF. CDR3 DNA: TGCGCCAGCAGCTCGGACAGGGGGATCACCGGGGAGCTGTTTTTT.

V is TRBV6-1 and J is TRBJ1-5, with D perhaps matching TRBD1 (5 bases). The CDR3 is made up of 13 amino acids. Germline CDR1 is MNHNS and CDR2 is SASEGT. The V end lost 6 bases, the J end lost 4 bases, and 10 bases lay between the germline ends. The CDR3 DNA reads TGTGCCAGCAGAGGGGCGGGGAATCAGCCCCAGCATTTT. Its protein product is CASRGAGNQPQHF.

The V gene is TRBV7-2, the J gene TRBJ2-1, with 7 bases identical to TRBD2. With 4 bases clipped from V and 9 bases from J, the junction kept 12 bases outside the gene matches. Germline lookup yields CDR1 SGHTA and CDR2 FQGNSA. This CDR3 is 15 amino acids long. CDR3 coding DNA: TGTGCCAGCAGCTCCGGGGGAGCGGGAATTCGTGAGCAGTTCTTC. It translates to CASSSGGAGIREQFF.

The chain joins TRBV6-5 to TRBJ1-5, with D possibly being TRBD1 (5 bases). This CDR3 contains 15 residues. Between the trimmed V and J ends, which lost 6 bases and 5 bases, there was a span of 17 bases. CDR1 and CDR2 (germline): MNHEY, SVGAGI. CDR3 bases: TGTGCCAGCAGCCCCGCCGGCCAGGGCTATCAGCCCCAGCATTTT. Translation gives CASSPAGQGYQPQHF.

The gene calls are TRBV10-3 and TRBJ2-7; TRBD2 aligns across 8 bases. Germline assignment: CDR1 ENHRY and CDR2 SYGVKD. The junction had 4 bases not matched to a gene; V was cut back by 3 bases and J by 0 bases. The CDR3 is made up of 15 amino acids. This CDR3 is CAISDTSGYSYEQYF. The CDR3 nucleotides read TGTGCCATCAGTGATACTAGCGGCTACTCCTACGAGCAGTACTTC.

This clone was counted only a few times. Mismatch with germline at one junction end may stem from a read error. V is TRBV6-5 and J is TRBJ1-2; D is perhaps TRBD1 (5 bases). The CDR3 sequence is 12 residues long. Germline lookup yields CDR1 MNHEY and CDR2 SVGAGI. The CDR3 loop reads CASSSPLRDEEF. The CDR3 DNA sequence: TGTGCCAGCAGTTCTCCCCTGCGGGACGAGGAATTC.

CDR3: CASSRTGGDTGELFF. CDR3 nucleotide sequence: TGTGCCAGCAGCCGTACAGGGGGCGACACCGGGGAGCTGTTTTTT. This chain connects TRBV6-5 to TRBJ2-2; 9 bases are shared with TRBD1. Per the germline V gene, CDR1 is MNHEY and CDR2 is SVGAGI. V lost 6 bases to trimming and J lost 3 bases; unmatched junction nucleotides: 5. CDR3 length: 15 amino acids.